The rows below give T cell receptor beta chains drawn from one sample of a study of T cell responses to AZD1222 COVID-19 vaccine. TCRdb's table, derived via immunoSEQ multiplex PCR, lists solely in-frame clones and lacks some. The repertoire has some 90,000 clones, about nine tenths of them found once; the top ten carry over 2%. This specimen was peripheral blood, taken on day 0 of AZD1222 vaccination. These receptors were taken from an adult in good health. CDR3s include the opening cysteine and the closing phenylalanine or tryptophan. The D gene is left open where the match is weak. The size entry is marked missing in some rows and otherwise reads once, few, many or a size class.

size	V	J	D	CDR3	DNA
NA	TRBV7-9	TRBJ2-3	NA	CASSLATALIDTQYF	TGTGCCAGCAGCTTAGCGACAGCCTTGATAGATACGCAGTATTTT
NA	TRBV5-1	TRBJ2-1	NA	CASSLDGTPPSYNEQFF	TGCGCCAGCAGCTTGGACGGGACCCCGCCCTCCTACAATGAGCAGTTCTTC
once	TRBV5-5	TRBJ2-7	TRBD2	CASSLVAGGPDDPYEQYF	TGTGCCAGCAGCCTAGTAGCGGGAGGGCCCGATGACCCCTACGAGCAGTACTTC
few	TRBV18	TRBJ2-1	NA	CASSPEGSDNEQFF	TGTGCCAGCTCACCGGAAGGTAGTGACAATGAGCAGTTCTTC
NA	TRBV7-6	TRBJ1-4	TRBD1	CASSTASGTGDEKLFF	TGTGCCAGCAGCACTGCATCCGGGACAGGGGATGAAAAACTGTTTTTT
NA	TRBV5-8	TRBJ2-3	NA	CASSLGSAYTDTQYF	TGTGCCAGCAGCTTGGGTTCGGCCTACACAGATACGCAGTATTTT
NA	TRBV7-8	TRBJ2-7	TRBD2	CASSLGGLALGEQYF	TGTGCCAGCAGCTTAGGCGGACTAGCTCTAGGCGAGCAGTACTTC
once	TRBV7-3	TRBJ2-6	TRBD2	CASSPGWERGDGANVLTF	TGTGCCAGCAGCCCAGGCTGGGAGCGGGGGGATGGGGCCAACGTCCTGACTTTC
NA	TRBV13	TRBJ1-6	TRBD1	CASSLRSGGNSPLHF	TGTGCCAGCAGCTTAAGGTCAGGGGGGAACTCACCCCTCCACTTT
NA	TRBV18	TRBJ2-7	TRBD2	CASSPRTSGDEQYF	TGTGCCAGCTCACCAAGGACTAGCGGAGACGAGCAGTACTTC
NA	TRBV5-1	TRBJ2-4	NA	CASSLQGVRQNIQYF	TGCGCCAGCAGTCTACAGGGAGTGCGCCAAAACATTCAGTACTTC
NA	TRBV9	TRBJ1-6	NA	CASSGQGPHSPLHF	TGTGCCAGCAGCGGGCAGGGTCCCCATTCACCCCTCCACTTT
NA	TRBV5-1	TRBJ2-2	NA	CASSYLRSTGELFF	TGCGCCAGCAGTTACCTCAGGTCTACCGGGGAGCTGTTTTTT
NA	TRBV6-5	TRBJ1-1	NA	CASGHGNTEAFF	TGTGCCAGCGGGCACGGAAACACTGAAGCTTTCTTT
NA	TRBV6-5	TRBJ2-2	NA	CASSYLRRGTGELFF	TGTGCCAGCAGTTATCTTCGGCGGGGCACCGGGGAGCTGTTTTTT
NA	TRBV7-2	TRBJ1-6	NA	CASSLEDSNSPLHF	TGTGCCAGCAGCTTAGAGGACAGTAATTCACCCCTCCACTTT
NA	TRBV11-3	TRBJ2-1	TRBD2	CASSLSGTSGYNEQFF	TGTGCCAGCAGCTTATCGGGGACTAGCGGATACAATGAGCAGTTCTTC
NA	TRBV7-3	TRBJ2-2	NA	CASSTYGQIPGVFGELFF	TGTGCCAGCAGCACCTACGGACAGATTCCCGGCGTATTCGGGGAGCTGTTTTTT
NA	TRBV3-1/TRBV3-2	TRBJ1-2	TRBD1	CASSRSGTENGYTF	TGTGCCAGCAGCCGATCCGGGACAGAAAACGGCTACACCTTC
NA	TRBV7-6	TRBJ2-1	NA	CASSPGRNTYNEQFF	TGTGCCAGCAGCCCTGGGCGGAATACCTACAATGAGCAGTTCTTC
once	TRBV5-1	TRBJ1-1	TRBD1	CASSFLGTATEAFF	TGCGCCAGCAGCTTCCTCGGGACAGCCACTGAAGCTTTCTTT
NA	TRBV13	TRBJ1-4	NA	CASSLRGGEKLFF	TGTGCCAGCAGCTTACGGGGGGGTGAAAAACTGTTTTTT
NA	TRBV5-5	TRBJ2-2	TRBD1	CASSPGTGGLGNTGELFF	TGTGCCAGCAGCCCCGGGACAGGGGGTCTTGGGAACACCGGGGAGCTGTTTTTT
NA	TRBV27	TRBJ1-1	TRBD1	CASSSYRGMNTEAFF	TGTGCCAGCAGTTCTTACAGGGGGATGAACACTGAAGCTTTCTTT
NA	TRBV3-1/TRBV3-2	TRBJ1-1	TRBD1	CASSLTGDTEAFF	TGTGCCAGCAGCCTGACAGGGGATACTGAAGCTTTCTTT
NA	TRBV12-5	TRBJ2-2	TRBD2	CAGSPSGYTGELFF	TGTGCTGGGTCTCCTAGCGGTTATACCGGGGAGCTGTTTTTT
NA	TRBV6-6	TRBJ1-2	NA	CASSVQGSNYGYTF	TGTGCCAGCAGCGTACAGGGTTCTAACTATGGCTACACCTTC
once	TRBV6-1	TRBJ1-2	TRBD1	CASSDGAGGSYGYTF	TGTGCCAGCAGTGACGGGGCAGGGGGAAGCTATGGCTACACCTTC
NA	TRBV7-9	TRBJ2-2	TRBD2	CASTSGTSGGMTGELFF	TGTGCCTCCACTTCCGGGACTAGCGGGGGAATGACCGGGGAGCTGTTTTTT
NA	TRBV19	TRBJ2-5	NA	CASSIGLGAGETQYF	TGTGCCAGTAGTATAGGACTGGGGGCAGGCGAGACCCAGTACTTC
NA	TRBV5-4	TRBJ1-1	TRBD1	CASSLGTGGDTEAFF	TGTGCCAGCAGCCTCGGGACAGGGGGAGACACTGAAGCTTTCTTT
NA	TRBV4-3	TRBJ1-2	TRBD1	CASSLIGQGSYTF	TGCGCCAGCAGCCTGATCGGACAGGGGAGCTACACCTTC